The rows below give T cell receptor beta chains drawn from one sample of a study of blood T cell repertoires in COVID-19. Only in-frame clones appear in the TCRdb table, and some are missing; sequencing was by immunoSEQ multiplex PCR. The profile shows 200,000 to 250,000 clones, 80% to 90% of them singletons. What was sequenced was peripheral blood. These receptors were collected from a man in his forties or fifties with acute or convalescent COVID-19. CDR3s include the opening cysteine and the closing phenylalanine or tryptophan. The D gene is left open where the match is weak. Clone size is not always given. Where it is, it says once, few, many or a class for expanded clones.

j_gene: TRBJ1-4
d_gene: -
v_gene: TRBV25-1
abundance: -
CDR3nt: TGTGCCAGCAGTGGCCAGACAGGAAGGGGTGAAAAACTGTTTTTT
CDR3aa: CASSGQTGRGEKLFF

j_gene: TRBJ1-6
d_gene: TRBD1
v_gene: TRBV5-1
abundance: -
CDR3nt: TGCGCCAGCAGCTTGGGACAGGGATACGGTTTGACCCTCCACTTT
CDR3aa: CASSLGQGYGLTLHF

j_gene: TRBJ1-4
d_gene: TRBD1
v_gene: TRBV4-3
abundance: -
CDR3nt: TGCGCCAGCAGCCAGGGTAACAGGGGAGGTCAAGAAAAACTGTTTTTT
CDR3aa: CASSQGNRGGQEKLFF

j_gene: TRBJ1-1
d_gene: -
v_gene: TRBV25-1
abundance: -
CDR3nt: TGTGCCAGCAGCCGCCGAGGTCCCGGGACACTGAACACTGAAGCTTTCTTT
CDR3aa: CASSRRGPGTLNTEAFF

j_gene: TRBJ1-2
d_gene: TRBD1
v_gene: TRBV30
abundance: -
CDR3nt: TGTGCCTGGAGTGTAGTTCGGACAGGGGGCAGGAATGGCTACACCTTC
CDR3aa: CAWSVVRTGGRNGYTF

j_gene: TRBJ1-3
d_gene: TRBD1
v_gene: TRBV7-8
abundance: -
CDR3nt: TGTGCCAGCAGCTTAATTAGGGGGCGAGGAAACACCATATATTTT
CDR3aa: CASSLIRGRGNTIYF

j_gene: TRBJ2-2
d_gene: -
v_gene: TRBV7-9
abundance: -
CDR3nt: TGTGCCAGCAGCTTTAACAGTAACACCGGGGAGCTGTTTTTT
CDR3aa: CASSFNSNTGELFF

j_gene: TRBJ2-5
d_gene: -
v_gene: TRBV27
abundance: few
CDR3nt: TGTGCCAGCAGTCCCTGGGACAACCAAGAGACCCAGTACTTC
CDR3aa: CASSPWDNQETQYF

j_gene: TRBJ1-1
d_gene: -
v_gene: TRBV5-4
abundance: -
CDR3nt: TGTGCCAGCAGCTTCGACAGGAACACTGAAGCTTTCTTT
CDR3aa: CASSFDRNTEAFF

j_gene: TRBJ2-1
d_gene: -
v_gene: TRBV11-3
abundance: -
CDR3nt: TGTGCCAGCAGCTCGCAGTCTTACAATGAGCAGTTCTTC
CDR3aa: CASSSQSYNEQFF

j_gene: TRBJ1-1
d_gene: -
v_gene: TRBV7-9
abundance: -
CDR3nt: TGTGCCAGCACCACGGACACTGAAGCTTTCTTT
CDR3aa: CASTTDTEAFF

j_gene: TRBJ1-1
d_gene: TRBD1
v_gene: TRBV7-9
abundance: -
CDR3nt: TGTGCCAGCAGCTCGGGACAGGGGAGAATGAACACTGAAGCTTTCTTT
CDR3aa: CASSSGQGRMNTEAFF

j_gene: TRBJ2-7
d_gene: TRBD2
v_gene: TRBV4-3
abundance: -
CDR3nt: TGCGCCAGCAGCCAAGTTTGGCGGGGGGGAGACGAGCAGTACTTC
CDR3aa: CASSQVWRGGDEQYF

j_gene: TRBJ1-5
d_gene: -
v_gene: TRBV24-1
abundance: once
CDR3nt: TGTGCCACCAGTGATTCAACAGGGAACAATCAGCCCCAGCATTTT
CDR3aa: CATSDSTGNNQPQHF

j_gene: TRBJ2-3
d_gene: TRBD1
v_gene: TRBV7-9
abundance: -
CDR3nt: TGTGCCAGCAGCTCGGGACAGGGGGCGCTCGCAGATACGCAGTATTTT
CDR3aa: CASSSGQGALADTQYF

j_gene: TRBJ1-1
d_gene: -
v_gene: TRBV14
abundance: -
CDR3nt: TGTGCCAGCAGCTTCGGACTAAACACTGAAGCTTTCTTT
CDR3aa: CASSFGLNTEAFF

j_gene: TRBJ2-3
d_gene: TRBD2
v_gene: TRBV2
abundance: -
CDR3nt: TGTGCCAGAGAGACTAGCGGGGGAAACACAGATACGCAGTATTTT
CDR3aa: CARETSGGNTDTQYF